Below, 23 T cell receptor beta chains from the same sample are listed, as sequenced in a study of tumor-infiltrating lymphocytes in primary liver carcinoma. Reverse transcription of about 0.5 ug total RNA with a constant-region primer produced TCR beta cDNA. Library construction for TCR beta comprised three nested multiplex PCR rounds performed with slightly modified ARM-PCR. The first two PCR rounds used TRBV1-TRBV30 forward primers with a C-beta reverse primer, around 10 cycles each. TCRdb reanalysed the multiplex PCR reads using MiXCR and keeps one entry per CDR3 protein. The table records about 330,000 distinct CDR3 sequences, around 60% of them present only once. Researchers drew blood RNA from unsorted whole blood and extracted germline DNA as well. The sequenced sample consisted of peripheral blood. The receptors come from a man in his forties or fifties with primary liver carcinoma and hepatitis B virus infection.

A remark on this clonotype: The junction does not match germline at one end; this may be a read error. V usage is TRBV7-9 and J usage is TRBJ1-6; tentatively, D is TRBD1 (5 bases). CDR1 is SEHNR, CDR2 FQNEAQ, per germline (reference sequence). CDR3 length: 16 amino acids. This CDR3 is CGSSPLTGLYNSLLHF. The DNA for the CDR3 is TGTGGCAGCAGCCCCTTAACAGGACTCTATAATTCACTCCTCCACTTT. The complete variable domain, with remaining parts taken from reference TRBV7-9 and TRBJ1-6, reads DTGVSQNPRHKITKRGQNVTFRCDPISEHNRLYWYRQTLGQGPEFLTYFQNEAQLEKSRLLSDRFSAERPKGSFSTLEIQRTEQGDSAMYLCGSSPLTGLYNSLLHFGNGTRLTVT.

This clonotype was counted only a few times. The chain carries TRBV5-1 and TRBJ2-3; D might be TRBD2 (6 bases). The germline gives CDR1 SGHRS, CDR2 YFSETQ. Trimming left V 0 bases short and J 6 bases short, with 17 bases between. The CDR3 sequence is 16 residues long. As DNA, the CDR3 is TGCGCCAGCAGCTTGGGAAACGGACTACCTGGCGATACGCAGTATTTT. Translated: CASSLGNGLPGDTQYF.

The chain uses TRBV12-5 and TRBJ2-1; TRBD2 aligns across 8 bases. Germline V CDR1 and CDR2: LGHNT, FRNRAP. V dropped 2 bases and J dropped 2; count of bases not matched to a gene: 5. The CDR3 is 16 amino acids. The CDR3 region is CASGLTPGGPYNEQFF. The DNA of the CDR3 is TGTGCTAGTGGTTTGACACCGGGAGGGCCCTACAATGAGCAGTTCTTC.

This clonotype was observed many times. J is TRBJ2-1 and V is TRBV10-3; tentatively, D is TRBD1 (5 bases). The CDR3 consists of 15 residues. Germline V gene data show CDR1 as ENHRY and CDR2 as SYGVKD. V was shortened by 6 bases and J by 5 bases, with 17 bases between the two germline ends. In DNA, the CDR3 is TGTGCCATCAGATCGAGCAGGGAAGGGGACAATGAGCAGTTCTTC. Its protein is CAIRSSREGDNEQFF.

The chain couples TRBV11-2 to TRBJ2-1; no clear D gene. The CDR3 has 16 residues. Germline V CDR1 and CDR2: SGHAT, FQNNGV. The V gene lost 2 bases and the J gene lost 14 bases, with 25 bases spanning the gap. The CDR3 region has the DNA TGTGCCAGCAGCTTAACAATTGATTTCTCCTACAATGGGAAGTTCTTC. Translated: CASSLTIDFSYNGKFF.

With respect to this clonotype: A much larger clone differs by one base, so this may be a read error. The V and J genes are TRBV4-3 and TRBJ2-4, with D possibly being TRBD2 (7 bases). V lost 0 bases to trimming and J lost 1 base, with 16 bases between them. This CDR3 has 18 residues. Germline V gene sequence: CDR1 LGHNA, CDR2 YSLEER. The DNA for the CDR3 is TGCGCCAGCAGCCAAGATTTACGGGGGGCATGGGCCAAAAACATTCAGTACTTC. Its translation is CASSQDLRGAWAKNIQYF.

The sample holds one count of this clonotype. The rearrangement uses TRBV11-2 and TRBJ1-1, with D perhaps matching TRBD1 (5 bases). Between the trimmed V and J ends, which lost 9 bases and 2 bases, there was a span of 13 bases. CDR1 and CDR2 (germline): SGHAT, FQNNGV. The length of the CDR3 is 13 residues. The CDR3 is CARQGGFNTEAFF. CDR3 nucleotide sequence: TGTGCCAGGCAGGGAGGTTTCAACACTGAAGCTTTCTTT.

V is TRBV28 and J is TRBJ1-1, with D tentatively TRBD1 (6 bases). The CDR3 sequence is 16 residues long. Trimming took 5 bases from V and 5 from J, leaving 21 bases between them. The germline CDR1 and CDR2 sequences are MDHEN and SYDVKM. DNA of the CDR3: TGTGCCAGCAGTGTCCCGGGACACCCGGGGGGGACTGAAGCTTTCTTT. It yields the protein CASSVPGHPGGTEAFF.

For the CDR3, the DNA is TGTGCCAGCAGCTCCAGTGGAAGCAATCAGCCCCAGCATTTT. Translation: CASSSSGSNQPQHF. This chain links TRBV28 with TRBJ1-5; D is undetermined. The V end was cut by 6 bases, the J end by 1 base, with 10 bases between. This CDR3 has 14 amino acids. Germline CDR1 MDHEN, CDR2 SYDVKM.

Concerning this clonotype: Without the conserved terminal phenylalanine or tryptophan, this CDR3 likely stems from a read error. The J gene is TRBJ1-1, the V gene TRBV12-3 or TRBV12-4; 9 positions agree with TRBD1. The trim removed 6 bases at V and 5 bases at J, leaving 7 bases unmatched. The CDR3 covers 14 residues. Here the CDR3 reads CASRPDRGSTEAFL. DNA of the CDR3: TGTGCCAGCAGACCTGACAGGGGGTCAACTGAAGCTTTCCTT.

A note on this clonotype: An end of the junction differs from the germline gene, which may be a read error. The chain employs TRBV4-2 and TRBJ2-3; 9 positions agree with TRBD2. The CDR3 runs to 16 residues. CDR1 is LGHNA and CDR2 is YNFKEQ in the germline V gene. The CDR3 loop reads CASTQELAGLFFTQYF. CDR3 DNA sequence: TGTGCCAGCACCCAAGAACTAGCGGGCCTTTTTTTTACGCAGTATTTT.

Notes on this clonotype: One end of the junction fails to match germline, which may point to a read error. This rearrangement joins TRBV4-2 to TRBJ1-5, with D uncertain. This CDR3 has 15 amino acids. Germline CDR1 and CDR2: LGHNA and YNFKEQ. CDR3 sequence: CASSQNLQPNQSQHF. Here the CDR3 DNA reads TGTGCCAGCAGCCAAAATTTACAGCCAAATCAGTCCCAGCATTTT.

The genes are TRBV2 and TRBJ2-7, with 7 bases that match TRBD1. Trimming removed 2 bases from V and 0 bases from J; junction bases left unmatched: 1. Germline lookup yields CDR1 SNHLY and CDR2 FYNNEI. The CDR3 extends over 14 amino acids. CDR3 in amino acids: CASSEWDSSYEQYF. CDR3 nucleotides: TGTGCCAGCAGTGAATGGGACAGCTCCTACGAGCAGTACTTC.

Worth noting for this clonotype: Possible read error: a much larger clone is one base away. V is TRBV12-3 or TRBV12-4 and J is TRBJ2-3; D uncertain. CDR3 length: 13 residues. Trimming removed 6 bases from V and 5 bases from J, with 12 bases in between. The CDR3 protein is CASRGSRLDTQYF. CDR3 coding DNA: TGTGCCAGCAGGGGGTCCAGGTTAGATACGCAGTATTTT.

CDR3 sequence (DNA): TGTGCCAGCAGTGAGCGATTGGCAGGGGGTATTCAGCCCCAGCATTTT. Its protein product is CASSERLAGGIQPQHF. This sequence joins TRBV6-1 and TRBJ1-5; 7 bases map to TRBD1. Germline CDR1 and CDR2: MNHNS and SASEGT. CDR3 length: 16 amino acids. Trimming took 3 bases from V and 6 from J; bases not matched to a gene: 11.

In the case of this clonotype: Lacking the conserved final phenylalanine or tryptophan, this CDR3 likely reflects a read error. The limits of the CDR3 on the DNA are not certain, so only TCRdb's listed CDR3 is given. This chain connects TRBV4-1 to TRBJ2-1; the table's D call, TRBD2, was not checked against the DNA. CDR1 and CDR2 from the germline V gene are MGHRA and YSYEKL. The CDR3 numbers 16 amino acids, ends counted. The CDR3: CTSSQPTAGSPSSMFI.

The sample holds a few counts of this clonotype. The CDR3 bases are TGTGCCAGCAGTTACTCTTCGGACATTGCCTACGAGCAGTACTTC. This translates into CASSYSSDIAYEQYF. The V call is TRBV6-5, the J call TRBJ2-7; possible D gene TRBD1, 5 bases. Germline lookup yields CDR1 MNHEY and CDR2 SVGAGI. Trimming removed 0 bases from V and 2 bases from J, with 11 bases in between. This CDR3 has 15 residues.

Points on this clonotype: A much bigger clone sits one base away, suggesting this may be a read error. V and J are TRBV10-3 and TRBJ2-7; TRBD2 matches 12 bases. This CDR3 region has 14 residues. Losses at the gene ends were 10 bases for V and 5 bases for J; bases not matched to a gene: 9. Germline loops: CDR1 ENHRY, CDR2 SYGVKD. The CDR3 protein is CATRTSGNTHEQYF. The CDR3 DNA reads as TGTGCCACACGGACTAGCGGGAACACCCACGAGCAGTACTTC.

The sample holds one count of this clonotype. V is TRBV6-2 or TRBV6-3 and J is TRBJ2-1; 11 nucleotides align to TRBD2. The V and J ends lost 5 bases and 3 bases, in that order; junction bases with no gene match: 6. Germline values: CDR1 MNHEY, CDR2 SVGEGT. The CDR3 length is 16 residues. CDR3 amino acids: CASSRRLAGYYNEQFF. As DNA, the CDR3 is TGTGCCAGCAGTCGGAGACTAGCGGGGTACTACAATGAGCAGTTCTTC.

This clonotype was counted at least ten times. An end of the junction does not agree with germline; a read error may underlie this. The CDR3 reads CASSLASGNTGELFF. Written as DNA, the CDR3 is TGTGCCAGCAGCTTGGCCAGCGGTAACACCGGTGAGCTGTTTTTT. The chain carries TRBV5-4 and TRBJ2-2, with a weak D call TRBD2 (5 bases). The CDR3 has 15 amino acids. Germline lookup yields CDR1 SGHNT and CDR2 YYREEE (reference sequence).

This clonotype appeared a single time. V is TRBV6-2 or TRBV6-3 and J is TRBJ2-7; 8 bases agree with TRBD2. Germline lookup yields CDR1 MNHEY and CDR2 SVGEGT. This CDR3 is 14 amino acids long. V dropped 5 bases and J dropped 5; count of bases not matched to a gene: 8. The CDR3 loop reads CASSAPGTRHEQYF. The CDR3 nucleotides are TGTGCCAGCAGTGCTCCCGGGACTAGACACGAGCAGTACTTC.

This clonotype has only a few counts. V usage is TRBV13 and J usage is TRBJ2-5, with D maybe TRBD1 (6 bases). Trimming removed 5 bases from V and 3 bases from J, with 13 bases in between. CDR3 length equals 14 residues. CDR1 is PRHDT, CDR2 FYEKMQ, per germline (reference sequence). The CDR3 spells CASSEQGLEETQYF. The DNA for the CDR3 is TGTGCCAGCAGCGAACAGGGTTTGGAAGAGACCCAGTACTTC.

Notes on this clonotype: As the CDR3 is not closed by the conserved phenylalanine or tryptophan, this likely results from a read error. This rearrangement joins TRBV11-2 to TRBJ2-3, with D possibly matching TRBD2 (6 bases). Per germline, CDR1 SGHAT and CDR2 FQNNGV. This CDR3 has 15 amino acids. V was pared by 1 base and J by 3 bases, with 11 bases between. The CDR3 nucleotides are TGTGCCAGCAGCTTAGCCGCGGGGTGGACAGATACGCAGTATTAT. It encodes CASSLAAGWTDTQYY.